This entry lists 17 T cell receptor beta chains sequenced from one sample in a study of T cell responses to AZD1222 COVID-19 vaccine. Clones were sequenced by immunoSEQ multiplex PCR, and TCRdb holds only the in-frame ones, with some missing. The table shows 130,000 to 150,000 clones, with roughly nine tenths occurring only once. The starting material was peripheral blood, obtained on day 0 of AZD1222 vaccination. The receptors originated from an adult in good health.

The chain recombines TRBV30 with TRBJ2-1, with TRBD2 as a possible D gene (6 bases). V lost 0 bases and J 9 bases, leaving 21 bases between the germline ends. This CDR3 has 16 residues. Germline V gene sequence: CDR1 GTSNPN, CDR2 SVGIG (reference sequence). CDR3 residues: CAWSVGRPPLGGEQFF. For the CDR3, the DNA is TGTGCCTGGAGTGTAGGGAGGCCTCCGCTGGGGGGTGAGCAGTTCTTC.

This chain links TRBV10-3 with TRBJ2-2; 12 nucleotides line up with TRBD2. Looked up from germline, CDR1 is ENHRY and CDR2 is SYGVKD. This CDR3 contains 17 residues. V gave up 6 bases and J gave up 2 bases; unmatched junction bases: 7. The CDR3 region has the DNA TGTGCCATCAGCCCGGGACTAGCGGGTATAAACACCGGGGAGCTGTTTTTT. Its protein is CAISPGLAGINTGELFF.

The chain couples TRBV19 to TRBJ2-2; TRBD2 agrees at 9 bases. After removal of 7 bases from V and 5 bases from J, the junction contained 8 bases not matched to a gene. The CDR3 is 15 amino acids. Germline CDR1 LNHDA, CDR2 SQIVND (reference sequence). CDR3 sequence reads: CASKGGRAETGELFF. CDR3 nucleotides: TGTGCCAGTAAAGGCGGGAGGGCCGAAACCGGGGAGCTGTTTTTT.

The chain recombines TRBV4-2 with TRBJ1-4; TRBD1 might be the D (6 bases). Germline-derived CDR1 and CDR2 are LGHNA and YNFKEQ. V was clipped by 1 base and J by 4 bases, with 13 bases between them. This CDR3 region has 16 residues. The CDR3 DNA reads as TGTGCCAGCAGCCAAGGGGGGGGCAACGATAATGAAAAACTGTTTTTT. This translates into CASSQGGGNDNEKLFF.

The chain joins TRBV19 to TRBJ2-1; 9 bases match TRBD2. Trimming removed 5 bases from V and 3 bases from J; junction bases left unmatched: 11. The CDR3 runs to 17 residues. CDR1 LNHDA and CDR2 SQIVND come from the germline V gene (reference sequence). In DNA form, the CDR3 reads TGTGCCAGTAGTCAAGCTGCGGGAGGGAGGGGCTACAATGAGCAGTTCTTC. It encodes CASSQAAGGRGYNEQFF.

As concerns this clone: One end of the junction varies from germline; a read error may be responsible. Distinct nucleotide sequences in the sample also encode this CDR3. The chain employs TRBV15 and TRBJ1-3; a weak D match, TRBD1 (6 bases). This CDR3 has 14 amino acids. Germline values: CDR1 LNHNV, CDR2 YYDKDF (reference sequence). The CDR3 DNA reads as TGTGCCACAAGCAGAGGGGGCTCTGGAAACACCATATATTTT. Its protein is CATSRGGSGNTIYF.

The V and J genes are TRBV29-1 and TRBJ1-4; 7 nucleotides line up with TRBD1. Germline CDR1 reads SQVTM; CDR2 reads ANQGSEA. Trimming took 6 bases from V and 4 from J; bases not matched to a gene: 5. The CDR3 runs to 13 residues. The CDR3: CSVSGTVNEKLFF. Written as DNA, the CDR3 is TGCAGCGTAAGCGGGACAGTTAATGAAAAACTGTTTTTT. Full variable domain (remainder filled in from reference TRBV29-1 and TRBJ1-4): SAVISQKPSRDICQRGTSLTIQCQVDSQVTMMFWYRQQPGQSLTLIATANQGSEATYESGFVIDKFPISRPNLTFSTLTVSNMSPEDSSIYLCSVSGTVNEKLFFGSGTQLSVL.

This clone has more than one count but fewer than ten. This chain uses TRBV30 with TRBJ1-5; weak D call: TRBD1 (6 bases). CDR1 is GTSNPN, CDR2 SVGIG, per germline (reference sequence). The CDR3 has 16 amino acids. Trimming took off 2 bases at V and 4 bases at J, with 18 bases between the two ends. In nucleotides, the CDR3 is TGTGCCTGGAGTCGGGGGGGGCGATCGTGGAATCAGCCCCAGCATTTT. Translated: CAWSRGGRSWNQPQHF.

The chain is built from TRBV25-1 and TRBJ1-4; 9 nucleotides align to TRBD1. The CDR3 runs to 13 residues. V was clipped by 6 bases and J by 8 bases; unmatched bases: 4. Germline V gene data show CDR1 as MGHDK and CDR2 as SYGVNS. CDR3 in DNA: TGTGCCAGCAGAAGACAGGGGGGAGAAAAACTGTTTTTT. Protein: CASRRQGGEKLFF.

CDR3 protein: CASTSGGRGQPQHF. CDR3 coding DNA: TGTGCCAGTACCAGCGGAGGGAGGGGTCAGCCCCAGCATTTT. The genes are TRBV19 and TRBJ1-5; D perhaps matches TRBD1 (5 bases). Trimming removed 7 bases at V and 6 bases at J, with 16 bases between. The CDR3 spans 14 residues. Germline-derived CDR1 and CDR2 are LNHDA and SQIVND (reference sequence). Looking up the rest from reference TRBV19 and TRBJ1-5 gives the full variable domain: DGGITQSPKYLFRKEGQNVTLSCEQNLNHDAMYWYRQDPGQGLRLIYYSQIVNDFQKGDIAEGYSVSREKKESFPLTVTSAQKNPTAFYLCASTSGGRGQPQHFGDGTRLSIL.

The CDR3 sequence: CASSYLIAYEQYF. The CDR3 nucleotides are TGTGCCAGCAGTTACCTTATAGCCTACGAGCAGTACTTC. This chain links TRBV6-2 or TRBV6-3 with TRBJ2-7; D is unclear. Trimming took 2 bases from V and 2 from J, leaving 7 bases between them. CDR1 and CDR2 (germline): MNHEY, SVGEGT. This CDR3 region has 13 residues.

A single count supports this clone. The V gene is TRBV6-2 or TRBV6-3, the J gene TRBJ2-7, with 10 bases matching TRBD1. CDR1 and CDR2 (germline): MNHEY, SVGEGT. After removal of 4 bases from V and 2 bases from J, the junction contained 5 bases not matched to a gene. CDR3 length: 15 residues. CDR3: CASSSTGGKTYEQYF. CDR3 bases: TGTGCCAGCAGTTCGACAGGGGGCAAGACCTACGAGCAGTACTTC.

This sequence joins TRBV11-3 and TRBJ2-6, with 10 bases that match TRBD1. CDR3 size: 16 residues. Germline V gene data show CDR1 as SGHNT and CDR2 as YENEEA. Trimming cost V 4 bases and J 3 bases; bases outside gene matches: 3. This chain's CDR3 is CASSSGTGDGANVLTF. The CDR3 DNA follows: TGTGCCAGCAGCTCTGGGACAGGGGATGGGGCCAACGTCCTGACTTTC. The variable domain in full, completed from reference TRBV11-3 and TRBJ2-6, reads EAGVVQSPRYKIIEKKQPVAFWCNPISGHNTLYWYLQNLGQGPELLIRYENEEAVDDSQLPKDRFSAERLKGVDSTLKIQPAELGDSAVYLCASSSGTGDGANVLTFGAGSRLTVL.

V and J are TRBV30 and TRBJ1-5; D is perhaps TRBD1 (5 bases). CDR1 is GTSNPN and CDR2 is SVGIG in the germline V gene (reference sequence). V was shortened by 3 bases and J by 1 base, with 7 bases between the two germline ends. This CDR3 has 13 residues. In DNA, the CDR3 is TGTGCCTGGAGCAGGGCCAGCAATCAGCCCCAGCATTTT. This sequence encodes CAWSRASNQPQHF. Full variable domain (remainder filled in from reference TRBV30 and TRBJ1-5): SQTIHQWPATLVQPVGSPLSLECTVEGTSNPNLYWYRQAAGRGLQLLFYSVGIGQISSEVPQNLSASRPQDRQFILSSKKLLLSDSGFYLCAWSRASNQPQHFGDGTRLSIL.

The V and J genes are TRBV7-7 and TRBJ2-2, with TRBD2 identical over 9 bases. The germline gives CDR1 SSHAT, CDR2 FNYEAQ (reference sequence). The J segment lost 1 base and the V segment lost 2 bases, leaving 2 bases of the junction unmatched. There are 16 residues in the CDR3. CDR3 sequence (DNA): TGTGCCAGCAGCTTAAGAGCGGGGGGGAACACCGGGGAGCTGTTTTTT. This codes for CASSLRAGGNTGELFF.

The V gene is TRBV13, the J gene TRBJ2-2, with D possibly matching TRBD2 (5 bases). The CDR3 contains 17 residues. Germline lookup yields CDR1 PRHDT and CDR2 FYEKMQ (reference sequence). V was trimmed by 2 bases and J by 6 bases, leaving 19 bases between them. The CDR3 reads CASSLLGRTRMAGELFF. The CDR3 DNA follows: TGTGCCAGCAGCTTACTCGGCCGAACTAGGATGGCCGGGGAGCTGTTTTTT. The full variable domain, rest sourced from reference TRBV13 and TRBJ2-2, is AAGVIQSPRHLIKEKRETATLKCYPIPRHDTVYWYQQGPGQDPQFLISFYEKMQSDKGSIPDRFSAQQFSDYHSELNMSSLELGDSALYFCASSLLGRTRMAGELFFGEGSRLTVL.

The rearrangement links TRBV27 to TRBJ1-2; TRBD1 might be the D (6 bases). CDR1 MNHEY and CDR2 SMNVEV come from the germline V gene (reference sequence). The V end was cut by 6 bases, the J end by 1 base, with 21 bases between. The CDR3 length is 17 residues. CDR3 coding DNA: TGTGCCAGCAGAACTCCCATTGGCGGGACACTTAACTATGGCTACACCTTC. Its protein is CASRTPIGGTLNYGYTF.